This TCR beta chain was captured in a study of blood T cells in healthy people across ages. Study outcomes and limitations: The study regarded diversity estimates from one million T cells as underestimates. Roughly linearly, TCR beta diversity per million T cells fell as age increased.

The sample holds a few counts of this clonotype. The antigen remains unidentified. Together with a sample-barcoded 5' primer, a J-beta primer mix was included in a second PCR lasting roughly 6 to 12 cycles. Each cDNA molecule carried a tag from a template-switch adaptor that contained 12 random nucleotides. TCRdb reprocessed the 5' RACE reads with MiXCR, giving one entry per CDR3 protein. The sample lists 1,500,000 or so distinct CDR3 sequences, less than 45% seen once, with under 5% in the top ten. Germline-derived CDR1 and CDR2 are MNHNS and SASEGT. The CDR3 length is 17 residues. The V and J ends lost 5 bases and 4 bases, in that order; junction bases with no gene match: 8.

This receptor was obtained from a woman between 18 and 29 years old in good health. The chain recombines TRBV6-1 with TRBJ2-1; 13 nucleotides match TRBD2. Material for sequencing was blood. The CDR3 region is CASSQRVGLAGYNEQFF. CDR3 nucleotide sequence: TGTGCCAGCAGTCAACGGGTGGGACTAGCGGGATACAATGAGCAGTTCTTC.